These 21 T cell receptor beta chains originate from one sample sequenced in a study of blood T cell repertoires in COVID-19. Sequencing used immunoSEQ multiplex PCR; TCRdb keeps in-frame clones, though not all of them. This table has about 240,000 clones, around 85% appearing once. The sequencing sample was made of PBMCs or T cells enriched from blood (not recorded which). The receptors originated from a woman aged 40-49 years with acute COVID-19.

Worth noting for this clone: The same CDR3 can be traced to other DNA sequences in this sample. The chain combines TRBV29-1 with TRBJ1-1; D not certain. The length of the CDR3 is 10 residues. The germline CDR1 and CDR2 sequences are SQVTM and ANQGSEA. The V and J ends lost 4 bases and 4 bases respectively, with 4 bases between them. In DNA, the CDR3 is TGCAGCGTTGTCGGCACTGAAGCTTTCTTT. It is translated as CSVVGTEAFF.

This chain links TRBV7-8 with TRBJ2-7; D is perhaps TRBD1 (5 bases). The V end lost 5 bases, the J end lost 2 bases, and 13 bases lay between the germline ends. This CDR3 contains 14 residues. The germline V gene has CDR1 SGHVS and CDR2 FQNEAQ. The CDR3 coding sequence is TGTGCCAGCAGCACTCGGACATCGACCTACGAGCAGTACTTC. This gives the protein CASSTRTSTYEQYF.

V usage is TRBV7-2 and J usage is TRBJ2-7, with 9 bases identical to TRBD2. CDR1 and CDR2 from the germline V gene are SGHTA and FQGNSA. V trimming: 5 bases; J trimming: 4 bases; junction bases outside the gene matches: 9. This CDR3 is 15 amino acids long. The CDR3 spells CASSQGLTSGYEQYF. Here the CDR3 DNA reads TGTGCCAGCAGCCAGGGGTTGACTAGCGGTTACGAGCAGTACTTC.

The CDR3 spells CASSVLGRKNTEAFF. CDR3 in DNA: TGTGCCAGCAGTGTTCTCGGCAGGAAGAACACTGAAGCTTTCTTT. The rearrangement joins TRBV2 to TRBJ1-1; no clear D gene. The CDR3 length is 15 residues. With 4 bases removed from V and 1 base from J, the gap between germline ends came to 13 bases. CDR1 SNHLY and CDR2 FYNNEI come from the germline V gene.

The chain recombines TRBV11-3 with TRBJ2-1; unclear D gene. Germline values: CDR1 SGHNT, CDR2 YENEEA. V lost 0 bases and J lost 5, with 8 bases in between. The CDR3 runs 14 residues. CDR3 bases: TGTGCCAGCAGCTTAGATGGGCAGAACAATGAGCAGTTCTTC. Residues: CASSLDGQNNEQFF.

The V and J genes are TRBV6-5 and TRBJ2-7; a possible D gene is TRBD2 (5 bases). With 5 bases removed from V and 1 base from J, the gap between germline ends came to 12 bases. This CDR3 region has 14 residues. The germline V gene has CDR1 MNHEY and CDR2 SVGAGI. This CDR3 is CASSNSRTSYEQYF. The CDR3 DNA reads TGTGCCAGCAGTAATTCCAGGACTTCCTACGAGCAGTACTTC.

The CDR3 protein is CASSLRGAGNEKLFF. In nucleotides, the CDR3 is TGTGCCAGCAGCTTAAGGGGCGCAGGAAATGAAAAACTGTTTTTT. This sequence joins TRBV11-2 and TRBJ1-4; a weak D match, TRBD1 (5 bases). V lost 2 bases and J lost 5, with 12 bases in between. Germline assignment: CDR1 SGHAT and CDR2 FQNNGV. This CDR3 has 15 amino acids.

The chain recombines TRBV6-5 with TRBJ1-1; D call uncertain. The germline V gene has CDR1 MNHEY and CDR2 SVGAGI. Between the trimmed V and J ends, which lost 3 bases and 7 bases, there was a span of 18 bases. This CDR3 has 15 amino acids. The CDR3 DNA sequence: TGTGCCAGCAGTTATAAAGCGGCTGGAGGGTTTGAAGCTTTCTTT. Encoded protein: CASSYKAAGGFEAFF.

This clone appeared a single time. J is TRBJ2-5 and V is TRBV11-3; 7 bases line up with TRBD2. The CDR3 consists of 14 residues. Per the germline V gene, CDR1 is SGHNT and CDR2 is YENEEA. J was trimmed by 5 bases and V by 5 bases; bases with no gene match: 8. CDR3 DNA sequence: TGTGCCAGCAGCAGAAGGGAGGGATCGGAGACCCAGTACTTC. It specifies CASSRREGSETQYF.

The chain combines TRBV5-4 with TRBJ1-3, with D uncertain. CDR3 length: 14 amino acids. Trimming removed 7 bases at V and 0 bases at J, with 11 bases between. Germline assignment: CDR1 SGHNT and CDR2 YYREEE (reference sequence). DNA of the CDR3: TGTGCCAGCGGAGGGCCCTTCTCTGGAAACACCATATATTTT. Encoded protein: CASGGPFSGNTIYF.

The chain employs TRBV7-9 and TRBJ1-6, with D unclear. The CDR3 spans 13 residues. Looked up from germline, CDR1 is SEHNR and CDR2 is FQNEAQ (reference sequence). V lost 2 bases to trimming and J lost 8 bases, with 7 bases between them. This CDR3 reads CASSLFADSPLHF. CDR3 sequence (DNA): TGTGCCAGCAGCTTATTTGCAGATTCACCCCTCCACTTT.

The V and J genes are TRBV6-5 and TRBJ2-1, with 10 bases identical to TRBD2. After removal of 5 bases from V and 9 bases from J, the junction contained 4 bases not matched to a gene. Germline CDR1 MNHEY, CDR2 SVGAGI. This CDR3 has 13 residues. The CDR3 DNA follows: TGTGCCAGCAGTACTAGCGGGATGGGTGAGCAGTTCTTC. Translated, it gives CASSTSGMGEQFF.

The chain uses TRBV2 and TRBJ2-1, with D perhaps TRBD2 (5 bases). The germline CDR1 and CDR2 sequences are SNHLY and FYNNEI. The CDR3 length is 17 residues. V lost 6 bases, J lost 0 bases, and 18 bases lay in between. The CDR3 is CASSRSGRTFSYNEQFF. The DNA for the CDR3 is TGTGCCAGCAGCCGATCTGGGCGGACTTTCTCCTACAATGAGCAGTTCTTC.

The chain couples TRBV4-2 to TRBJ2-1; 11 positions match TRBD2. V shed 2 bases, J shed 8 bases, and the junction held 11 bases outside the gene matches. The CDR3 extends over 17 amino acids. Per the germline V gene, CDR1 is LGHNA and CDR2 is YNFKEQ. DNA for the CDR3: TGTGCCAGCAGCCAATCTGTGGGGGTACTAGCGGGAGATGAGCAGTTCTTC. Amino acids: CASSQSVGVLAGDEQFF.

This clone has only a few counts. This chain uses TRBV7-2 with TRBJ2-2; the D gene is possibly TRBD2 (7 bases). The V gene lost 2 bases and the J gene lost 0 bases, with 19 bases spanning the gap. The CDR3 contains 19 residues. Germline loops: CDR1 SGHTA, CDR2 FQGNSA. The CDR3 sequence is CASSLRGVAGLANTGELFF. The CDR3, as DNA: TGTGCCAGCAGCTTAAGGGGGGTAGCGGGCCTCGCGAACACCGGGGAGCTGTTTTTT.

This rearrangement joins TRBV6-5 to TRBJ2-5; D is perhaps TRBD2 (6 bases). Germline CDR1 reads MNHEY; CDR2 reads SVGAGI. With 4 bases removed from V and 4 bases from J, the gap between germline ends came to 7 bases. CDR3 length equals 12 residues. The CDR3 here is CASSFSGETQYF. The CDR3 bases are TGTGCCAGCAGTTTTAGCGGAGAGACCCAGTACTTC.

This clone was seen once. V and J are TRBV24-1 and TRBJ1-5, with 8 bases matching TRBD1. Per the germline V gene, CDR1 is KGHDR and CDR2 is SFDVKD. The CDR3 length is 16 residues. Trimming removed 8 bases from V and 1 base from J; junction bases left unmatched: 9. CDR3 sequence reads: CATTDRGTPSNQPQHF. The DNA for the CDR3 is TGTGCCACCACAGACAGGGGTACTCCGAGCAATCAGCCCCAGCATTTT.

The gene calls are TRBV4-1 and TRBJ2-5; the match to TRBD1 covers 9 bases. Germline V gene data show CDR1 as MGHRA and CDR2 as YSYEKL. CDR3 length equals 16 residues. Trimming took 3 bases from V and 0 from J; bases not matched to a gene: 5. The CDR3, as DNA: TGCGCCAGCAGCCACGCCGGGACAGGGTACCAAGAGACCCAGTACTTC. Amino acid sequence: CASSHAGTGYQETQYF.

V gene TRBV5-1 combines with J gene TRBJ2-7, with unresolved D. The CDR3 loop spans 14 amino acids. V was clipped by 5 bases and J by 3 bases, with 15 bases between them. Germline-derived CDR1 and CDR2 are SGHRS and YFSETQ. In nucleotides, the CDR3 is TGCGCCAGCAGATCCCCTAGACCGAACTACGAGCAGTACTTC. Translated, it gives CASRSPRPNYEQYF. The full variable domain, rest sourced from reference TRBV5-1 and TRBJ2-7, is KAGVTQTPRYLIKTRGQQVTLSCSPISGHRSVSWYQQTPGQGLQFLFEYFSETQRNKGNFPGRFSGRQFSNSRSEMNVSTLELGDSALYLCASRSPRPNYEQYFGPGTRLTVT.

This chain connects TRBV6-2 or TRBV6-3 to TRBJ1-5; unclear D gene. Trimming stripped 5 bases from V and 0 bases from J, with 5 bases between. The CDR3 contains 13 residues. Germline loops: CDR1 MNHEY, CDR2 SVGEGT. Here the CDR3 reads CASSVYSNQPQHF. The CDR3, as DNA: TGTGCCAGCAGTGTATATAGCAATCAGCCCCAGCATTTT.

The chain uses TRBV30 and TRBJ2-7; tentatively, D is TRBD2 (7 bases). The V and J ends lost 7 bases and 2 bases respectively, with 12 bases between them. The CDR3 runs to 12 residues. CDR1 and CDR2 (germline): GTSNPN, SVGIG (reference sequence). CDR3 DNA: TGTGCCTCGAGGGGGGGTACCTACGAGCAGTACTTC. Amino acids: CASRGGTYEQYF.